This T cell receptor (beta chain) was recorded in a study of T cells after posttransplantation cyclophosphamide. Study results and caveats: Tissue-infiltrating T cells from skin or gut overlapped little with blood T cells. Donor-recipient repertoire similarity was low at 1-2 months, rising over year one.

The CDR3 spans 14 residues. The V gene's germline CDR1 is GTSNPN and CDR2 SVGIG (reference sequence). Unmatched junction bases numbered 7, after V lost 4 bases and J lost 10 bases. To note about this clone: As yet, its antigen is unknown.

TCRdb's copy holds only in-frame clones and misses some; the assay was immunoSEQ multiplex PCR. Altogether fewer than 40,000 clones were found in the sample, and no singletons occur. This chain uses TRBV30 with TRBJ1-6; 10 bases fit TRBD1. The source of this sequence is a woman in her 30s in good health and a related stem cell transplant donor. The sample was PBMCs. In DNA, the CDR3 is TGTGCCTGGAACGTCGGGACAGGGGAATCACCCCTCCACTTT. It encodes CAWNVGTGESPLHF.